This T cell receptor beta chain was observed in a study of shared clonotypes between healthy human individuals (dated by TCRdb to 2019 to 2021). Regarding the research as a whole: The cohort comprised a couple of women and a few men aged 18 to 49 years. For each donor, three plates each were used for CD4 naive and CD4 memory, two plates were used for CD8 naive, and one plate was used for CD8 memory. To estimate repertoire size and how much clonotypes are shared between individuals, the study performed deep sequencing of blood TCR repertoires from roughly five healthy adults. To increase sequencing depth and limit assay-specific biases, TCR repertoire library preparation and sequencing were carried out by different laboratories using diverse techniques. Each donor's leukapheresis produced roughly between about 0.85 and 10 billion PBMCs.

This clone was seen more than once but under ten times. Its recognized antigen is unknown. It has no much larger one-base neighbor in the sample; base qualities were not kept. What the study reported, not specific to this receptor: Because the study included only a small number of donors, the genetic and exposure-history diversity represented was limited. Only blood was sampled, and tissue TCR repertoires likely differ from those in blood. Sharing across several donors was observed for approximately 4.6% of naive CD4, 3% to 3.5% of naive CD8, about 2.3% of memory CD4, and approximately 0.41% of memory CD8 clonotypes. Pairwise subsampling indicated that sequencing depth was expected to affect the degree of clonotype sharing among donors. Even with the large sequencing depth, rarefaction of the sorted-subset datasets indicated that sequencing was incomplete. Naive subsets generally had larger estimated clonotype richness than memory subsets. Compared with non-shared clonotypes, the clonotypes found in all four sorted-subset donors had higher generation probabilities.

The donors were healthy, HIV-negative adults who had no recently reported acute infections or vaccinations. Only Caucasian adults living in Nashville, Tennessee, USA were represented among the donors. Magnetic negative selection was used to enrich CD4+ T cells, after which naive cells were positively selected on CD45RA and the negative fraction became the memory subset. Blood was collected by leukapheresis, and PBMCs were isolated by Ficoll-Histopaque density gradient centrifugation and then cryopreserved in liquid nitrogen vapor phase. Purity and quantity of every magnetically sorted T cell population were checked by analytical flow cytometry. From each sorted fraction, genomic DNA was isolated and quantified by UV absorbance on a Nanodrop 2000c. Using the deep immunoSEQ assay, TCR CDR3 regions were amplified from genomic DNA by multiplex PCR. Extracted genomic DNA from each cell subset was distributed evenly across all wells of several immunoSEQ 96-well plates, and each plate was treated as a replicate. For sorted subsets, around 200 ng genomic DNA, equal to tens of thousands of T cell genomes, was loaded into each replicate PCR. Purified libraries were quantified with a Qubit 3.0 fluorometer, sized on a Bioanalyzer 2100, and re-quantified with the KAPA Library Quantification kit. A separate single-read 150-cycle Illumina NextSeq 550 flow cell was used to sequence each immunoSEQ 96-well plate. The original pipeline was this. Because only junctional sequences without quality scores were contained in the immunoSEQ output, filtering matching that applied to full-length reads could not be performed. To assign V/J genes and CDR3, sequences were annotated against IMGT germline references using PyIR, a Python wrapper for IgBLAST v1.9. Any read was removed if the V/J assignment was weak (E-value above 1e-6), the CDR3 was missing, or the read contained stop codons, out-of-frame junctions, or ambiguous translated residues. V3J clonotypes were defined by identical inferred V gene, J gene, and CDR3 amino acid sequence. Percentage overlap between repertoires was computed as shared unique clonotypes divided by the size of the smaller repertoire. RTK rarefaction, the Chao1 estimator, and Recon v2.1 estimates of unobserved clonotypes were used to assess repertoire richness. OLGA was used to compute generation probabilities for all TCRbeta clonotypes that the gDNA method yielded from several donors. In TCRdb, the immuneACCESS table is reduced to in-frame sequences with V and J assigned. These tables do not hold every clone; where another copy was compared, an unresolved V gene accounts for under half, and the others remain unexplained. D and trimming come from the DNA, and the V and J calls and clone size come from that table. A total of about 600,000 clones appear in this sample, approximately 97% of them only once. The ten largest clonotypes hold 0.057% of the sample.

This clonotype was obtained from a woman in her twenties or thirties in good health. The source material was naive CD4+ T cells sorted from blood. The intended sense of this specimen's cell subset or site label: CD45RA+ positively selected.

For the CDR3, the sequence is CASSQGTVTYEQYF. The DNA is as follows: TGTGCCAGCAGCCAAGGGACAGTGACCTACGAGCAGTACTTC. The chain was built from TRBV6-5 and TRBJ2-7; TRBD1 aligns with 7 central bases. For this chain, trimming is 6 bases at the V end and 2 bases at the J end, and the number of junction bases without a gene match is 7. The germline V gene supplies CDR1 MNHEY and CDR2 SVGAGI. Reading from cysteine to phenylalanine, the CDR3 counts 14 amino acids. Only the CDR3 DNA is retained, 42 bases long and in frame from the first base.